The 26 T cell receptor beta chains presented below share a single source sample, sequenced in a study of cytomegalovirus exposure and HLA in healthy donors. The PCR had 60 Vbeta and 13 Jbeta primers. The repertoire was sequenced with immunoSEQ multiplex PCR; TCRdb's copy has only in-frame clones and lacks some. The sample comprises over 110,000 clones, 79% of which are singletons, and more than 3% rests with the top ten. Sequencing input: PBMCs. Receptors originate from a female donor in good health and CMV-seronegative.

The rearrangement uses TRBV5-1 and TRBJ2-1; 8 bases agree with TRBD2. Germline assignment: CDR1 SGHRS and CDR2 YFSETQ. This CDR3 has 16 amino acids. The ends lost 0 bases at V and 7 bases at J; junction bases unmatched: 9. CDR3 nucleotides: TGCGCCAGCAGCTTGGAAGGTGTTGGCGGGAGGAATGAGCAGTTCTTC. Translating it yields CASSLEGVGGRNEQFF.

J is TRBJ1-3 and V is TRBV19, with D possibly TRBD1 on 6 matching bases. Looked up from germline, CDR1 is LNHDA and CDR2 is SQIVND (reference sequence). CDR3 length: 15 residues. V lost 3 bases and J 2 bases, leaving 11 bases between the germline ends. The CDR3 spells CASSMGRGAGNTIYF. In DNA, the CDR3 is TGTGCCAGTAGTATGGGCAGGGGAGCTGGAAACACCATATATTTT.

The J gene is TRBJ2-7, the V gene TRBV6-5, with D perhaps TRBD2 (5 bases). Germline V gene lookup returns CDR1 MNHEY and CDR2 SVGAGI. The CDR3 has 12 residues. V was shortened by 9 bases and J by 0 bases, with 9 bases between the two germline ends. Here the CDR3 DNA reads TGTGCCAGAGGACTTAGCTCCTACGAGCAGTACTTC. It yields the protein CARGLSSYEQYF.

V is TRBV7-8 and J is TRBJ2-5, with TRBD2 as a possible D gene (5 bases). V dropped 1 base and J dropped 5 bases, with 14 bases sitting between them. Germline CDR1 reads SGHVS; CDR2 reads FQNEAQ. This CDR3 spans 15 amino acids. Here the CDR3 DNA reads TGTGCCAGCAGCTTAGGGGCAGGATCGGGGGAGACCCAGTACTTC. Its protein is CASSLGAGSGETQYF.

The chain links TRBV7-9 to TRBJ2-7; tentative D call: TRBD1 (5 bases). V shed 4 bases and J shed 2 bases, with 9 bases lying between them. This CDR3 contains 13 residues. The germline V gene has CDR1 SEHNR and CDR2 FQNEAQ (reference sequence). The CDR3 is CASSSQGTYEQYF. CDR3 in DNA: TGTGCCAGCAGCTCCCAGGGTACCTACGAGCAGTACTTC.

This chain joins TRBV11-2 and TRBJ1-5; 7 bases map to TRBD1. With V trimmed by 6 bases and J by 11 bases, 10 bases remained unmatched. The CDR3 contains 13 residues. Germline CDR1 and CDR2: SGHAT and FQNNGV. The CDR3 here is CASRLDRSSAQHF. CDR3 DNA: TGTGCCAGCAGACTGGACAGGTCGTCGGCCCAGCATTTT.

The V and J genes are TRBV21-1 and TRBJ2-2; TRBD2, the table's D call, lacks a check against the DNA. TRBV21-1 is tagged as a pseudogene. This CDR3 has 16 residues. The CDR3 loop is CASSKLRRKNTGELFF. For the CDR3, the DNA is TGTGCCAGCAGCAAACTTCGGAGAAAGAATACCGGGGAGCTGTTTTTT.

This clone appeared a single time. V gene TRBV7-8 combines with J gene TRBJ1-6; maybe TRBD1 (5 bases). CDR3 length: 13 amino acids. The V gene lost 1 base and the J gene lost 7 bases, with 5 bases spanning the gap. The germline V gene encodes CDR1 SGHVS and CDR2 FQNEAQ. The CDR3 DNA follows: TGTGCCAGCAGCTTAGGACAGAATTCACCCCTCCACTTT. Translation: CASSLGQNSPLHF.

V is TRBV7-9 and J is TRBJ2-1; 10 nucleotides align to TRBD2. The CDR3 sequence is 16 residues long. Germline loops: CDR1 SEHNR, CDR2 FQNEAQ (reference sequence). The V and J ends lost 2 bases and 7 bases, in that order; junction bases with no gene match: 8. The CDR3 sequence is CASSLSEASGRNEQFF. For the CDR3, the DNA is TGTGCCAGCAGCTTAAGTGAGGCTAGCGGGAGAAATGAGCAGTTCTTC. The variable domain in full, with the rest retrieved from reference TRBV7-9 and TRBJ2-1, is DTGVSQNPRHKITKRGQNVTFRCDPISEHNRLYWYRQTLGQGPEFLTYFQNEAQLEKSRLLSDRFSAERPKGSFSTLEIQRTEQGDSAMYLCASSLSEASGRNEQFFGPGTRLTVL.

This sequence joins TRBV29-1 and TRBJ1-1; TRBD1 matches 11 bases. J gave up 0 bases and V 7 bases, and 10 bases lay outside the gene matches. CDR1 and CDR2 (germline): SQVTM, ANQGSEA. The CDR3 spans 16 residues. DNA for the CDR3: TGCAGCGCCACGGGGGACAGGGGGAGGTTGAACACTGAAGCTTTCTTT. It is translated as CSATGDRGRLNTEAFF.

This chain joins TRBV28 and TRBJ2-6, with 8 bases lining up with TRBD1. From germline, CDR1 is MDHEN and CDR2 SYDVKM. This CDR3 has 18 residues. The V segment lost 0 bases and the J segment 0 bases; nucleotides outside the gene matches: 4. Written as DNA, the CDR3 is TGTGCCAGCAGTTTATGGGGACAGGTGTCCTCTGGGGCCAACGTCCTGACTTTC. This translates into CASSLWGQVSSGANVLTF.

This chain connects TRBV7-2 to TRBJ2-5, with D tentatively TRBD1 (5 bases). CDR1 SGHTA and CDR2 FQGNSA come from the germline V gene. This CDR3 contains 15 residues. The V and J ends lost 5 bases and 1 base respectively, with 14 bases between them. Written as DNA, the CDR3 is TGTGCCAGCAGCGACACAACAGGAACCCAAGAGACCCAGTACTTC. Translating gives CASSDTTGTQETQYF.

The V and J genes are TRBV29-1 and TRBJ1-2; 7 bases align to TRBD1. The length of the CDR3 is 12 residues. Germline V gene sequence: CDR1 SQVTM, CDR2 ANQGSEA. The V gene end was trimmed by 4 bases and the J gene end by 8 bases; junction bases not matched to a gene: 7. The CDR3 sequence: CSVVRTGLGYTF. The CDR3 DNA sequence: TGCAGCGTTGTCCGGACAGGTCTAGGCTACACCTTC.

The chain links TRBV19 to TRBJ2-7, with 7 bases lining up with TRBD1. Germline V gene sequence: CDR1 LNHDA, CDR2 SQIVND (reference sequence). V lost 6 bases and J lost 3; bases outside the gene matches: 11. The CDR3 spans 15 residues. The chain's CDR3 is CASSPNVGQSYEQYF. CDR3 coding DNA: TGTGCCAGTAGCCCGAATGTGGGACAGAGCTACGAGCAGTACTTC.

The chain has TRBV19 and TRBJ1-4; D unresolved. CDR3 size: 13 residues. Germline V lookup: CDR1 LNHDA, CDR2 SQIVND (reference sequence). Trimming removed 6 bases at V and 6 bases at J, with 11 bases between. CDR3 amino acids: CASSPSIDEKLFF. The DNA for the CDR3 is TGTGCCAGTAGCCCGAGCATTGATGAAAAACTGTTTTTT.

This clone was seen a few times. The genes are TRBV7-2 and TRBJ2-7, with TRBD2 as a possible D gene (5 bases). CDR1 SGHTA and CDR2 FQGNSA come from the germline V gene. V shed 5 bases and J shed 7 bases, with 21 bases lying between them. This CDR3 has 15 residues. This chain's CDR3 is CASSPHGVLAGEQYF. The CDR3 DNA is TGTGCCAGCAGCCCCCATGGTGTCCTAGCTGGGGAGCAGTACTTC.

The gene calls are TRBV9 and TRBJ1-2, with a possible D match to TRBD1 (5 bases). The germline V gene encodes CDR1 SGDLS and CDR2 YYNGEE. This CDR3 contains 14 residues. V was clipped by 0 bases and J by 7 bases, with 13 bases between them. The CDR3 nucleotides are TGTGCCAGCAGCGTAGTTGGAACAGACAGTGGCTACACCTTC. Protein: CASSVVGTDSGYTF.

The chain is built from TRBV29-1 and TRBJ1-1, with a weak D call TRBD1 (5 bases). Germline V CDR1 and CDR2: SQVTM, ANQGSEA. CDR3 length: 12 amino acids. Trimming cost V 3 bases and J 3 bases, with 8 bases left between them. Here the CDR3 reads CSVDPGYTEAFF. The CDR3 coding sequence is TGCAGCGTTGATCCAGGGTACACTGAAGCTTTCTTT.

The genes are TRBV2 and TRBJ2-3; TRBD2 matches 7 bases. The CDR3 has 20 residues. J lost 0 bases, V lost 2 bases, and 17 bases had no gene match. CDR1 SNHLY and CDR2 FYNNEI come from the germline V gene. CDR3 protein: CASSESGVGGGSLSTDTQYF. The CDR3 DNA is TGTGCCAGCAGTGAATCCGGTGTTGGCGGGGGTTCACTTAGCACAGATACGCAGTATTTT. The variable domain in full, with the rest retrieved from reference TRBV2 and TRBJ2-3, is EPEVTQTPSHQVTQMGQEVILRCVPISNHLYFYWYRQILGQKVEFLVSFYNNEISEKSEIFDDQFSVERPDGSNFTLKIRSTKLEDSAMYFCASSESGVGGGSLSTDTQYFGPGTRLTVL.

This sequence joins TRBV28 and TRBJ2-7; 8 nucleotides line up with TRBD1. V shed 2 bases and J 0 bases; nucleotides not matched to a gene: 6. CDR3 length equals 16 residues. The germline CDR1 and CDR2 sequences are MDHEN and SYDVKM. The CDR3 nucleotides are TGTGCCAGCAGTTTAAGAGGGGACAGGAGCTCCTACGAGCAGTACTTC. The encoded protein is CASSLRGDRSSYEQYF.

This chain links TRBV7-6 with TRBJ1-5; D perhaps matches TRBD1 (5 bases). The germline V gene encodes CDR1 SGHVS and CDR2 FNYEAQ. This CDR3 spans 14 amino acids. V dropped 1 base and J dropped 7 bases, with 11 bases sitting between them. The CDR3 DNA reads TGTGCCAGCAGCTTAGGGGGGGGGATCCAGCCCCAGCATTTT. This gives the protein CASSLGGGIQPQHF.

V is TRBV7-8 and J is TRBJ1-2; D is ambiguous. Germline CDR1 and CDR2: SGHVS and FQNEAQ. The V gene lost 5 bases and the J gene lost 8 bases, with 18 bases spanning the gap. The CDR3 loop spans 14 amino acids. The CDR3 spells CASSPLFPSRGYTF. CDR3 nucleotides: TGTGCCAGCAGCCCGCTTTTCCCCTCGCGGGGCTACACCTTC.

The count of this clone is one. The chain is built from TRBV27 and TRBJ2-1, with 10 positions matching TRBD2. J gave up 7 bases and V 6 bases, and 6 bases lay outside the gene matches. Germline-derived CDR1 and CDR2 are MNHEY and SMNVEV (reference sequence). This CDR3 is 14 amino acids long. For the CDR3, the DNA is TGTGCCAGCAGAAGCGGGGGGGCCCAGAATGAGCAGTTCTTC. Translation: CASRSGGAQNEQFF.

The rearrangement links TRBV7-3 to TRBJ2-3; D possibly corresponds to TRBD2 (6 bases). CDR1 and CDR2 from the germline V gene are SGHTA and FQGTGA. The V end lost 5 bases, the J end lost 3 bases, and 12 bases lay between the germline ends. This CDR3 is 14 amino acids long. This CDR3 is CASSRRGGTDTQYF. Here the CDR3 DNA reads TGTGCCAGCAGCCGGCGAGGAGGGACAGATACGCAGTATTTT.

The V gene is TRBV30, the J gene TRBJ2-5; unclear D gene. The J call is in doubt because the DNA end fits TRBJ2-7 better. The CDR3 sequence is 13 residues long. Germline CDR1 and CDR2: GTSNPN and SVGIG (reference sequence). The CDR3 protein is CAWSVPPRYEQYF. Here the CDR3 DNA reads TGTGCCTGGAGTGTACCTCCTAGATACGAGCAGTACTTC.

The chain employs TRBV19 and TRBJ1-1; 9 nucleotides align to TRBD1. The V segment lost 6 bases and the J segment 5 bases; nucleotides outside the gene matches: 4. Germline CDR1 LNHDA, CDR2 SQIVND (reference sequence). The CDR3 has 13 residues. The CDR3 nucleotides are TGTGCCAGTAGAACAGGGGGCGGGACTGAAGCTTTCTTT. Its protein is CASRTGGGTEAFF.